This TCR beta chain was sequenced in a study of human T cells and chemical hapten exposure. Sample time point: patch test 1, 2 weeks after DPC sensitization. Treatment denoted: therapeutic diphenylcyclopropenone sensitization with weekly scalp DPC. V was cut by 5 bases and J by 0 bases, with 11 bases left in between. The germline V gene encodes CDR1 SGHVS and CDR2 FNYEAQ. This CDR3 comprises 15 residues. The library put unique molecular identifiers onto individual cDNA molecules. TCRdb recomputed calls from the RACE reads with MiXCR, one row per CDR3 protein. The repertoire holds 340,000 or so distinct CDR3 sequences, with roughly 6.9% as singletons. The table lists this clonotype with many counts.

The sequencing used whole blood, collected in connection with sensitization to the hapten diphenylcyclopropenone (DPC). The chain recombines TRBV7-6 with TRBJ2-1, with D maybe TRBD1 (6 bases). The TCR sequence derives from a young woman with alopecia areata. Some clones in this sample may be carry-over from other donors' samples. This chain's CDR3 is CASSVDRSSYNEQFF. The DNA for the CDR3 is TGTGCCAGCAGCGTAGACAGGAGCTCCTACAATGAGCAGTTCTTC.